A single T cell receptor (beta chain) is shown here with its context. These data belong to a study of control samples from healthy donors and cancer patients. This CDR3 is 14 amino acids long. CDR1 is KGHDR, CDR2 SFDVKD, per germline. V dropped 3 bases and J dropped 5; count of bases not matched to a gene: 4. The table came from immunoSEQ multiplex PCR; TCRdb's copy has only in-frame clones and leaves some out. This sample carries about 89,000 clones, more than 75% of them seen once, and the ten largest clones take over 20%. The receptor's source is a man aged 30 to 45 in good health. The genes are TRBV24-1 and TRBJ2-5, with 8 bases that match TRBD1. The sequenced material came from blood. CDR3 sequence (DNA): TGTGCCACCAGTGATGGACAGGGATTGGAGACCCAGTACTTC. Protein: CATSDGQGLETQYF.